One sample yielded the 2 T cell receptor beta chains listed below, sequenced in a study of early T cells in non-severe SARS-CoV-2 infection. TCRdb analysed the 5' RACE reads with MiXCR anew, one entry per CDR3 protein. This sample yields tens of thousands of distinct CDR3 sequences, of which approximately 4.4% are seen a single time; over 6.5% belongs to the top ten. The sequencing input was whole blood. The receptors shown here come from an adult who was a healthcare worker with PCR-confirmed SARS-CoV-2 infection or an uninfected control (not recorded which).

This clonotype was detected ten times or more. The chain uses TRBV14 and TRBJ1-1; TRBD1 agrees at 9 bases. The V and J ends lost 4 bases and 5 bases, in that order; junction bases with no gene match: 8. Germline values: CDR1 SGHDN, CDR2 FVKESK. The CDR3 contains 15 residues. CDR3 residues: CASSLLGQGNTEAFF. Here the CDR3 DNA reads TGTGCCAGCAGCCTTCTTGGACAGGGGAATACTGAAGCTTTCTTT.

In this sample, this clonotype turned up many times. This sequence joins TRBV29-1 and TRBJ2-3; D gene ambiguous. V was clipped by 3 bases and J by 4 bases, with 14 bases between them. This CDR3 has 14 amino acids. Germline loops: CDR1 SQVTM, CDR2 ANQGSEA. The CDR3 is CSVDGESVADTQYF. In nucleotides, the CDR3 is TGCAGCGTTGATGGAGAATCAGTGGCAGATACGCAGTATTTT.